Reported below is one TCR beta chain. The data were taken from a study of control samples from healthy donors and cancer patients. Generated by immunoSEQ multiplex PCR, the TCRdb table keeps only in-frame clones and is missing some. The sample lists some 150,000 clones, roughly 94% occurring once. CDR1 and CDR2 from the germline V gene are LNHDA and SQIVND (reference sequence). The length of the CDR3 is 15 residues. Trimming shortened V by 11 bases and J by 0 bases, and 16 bases separated the two germline ends. The rearrangement joins TRBV19 to TRBJ2-2; the D gene is possibly TRBD1 (6 bases). The sequence derives from a man aged 55 to 70 with colorectal cancer. Sequencing used PBMCs. This chain's CDR3 is CAGSGQFANTGELFF. CDR3 DNA sequence: TGTGCCGGATCTGGACAGTTCGCGAACACCGGGGAGCTGTTTTTT.